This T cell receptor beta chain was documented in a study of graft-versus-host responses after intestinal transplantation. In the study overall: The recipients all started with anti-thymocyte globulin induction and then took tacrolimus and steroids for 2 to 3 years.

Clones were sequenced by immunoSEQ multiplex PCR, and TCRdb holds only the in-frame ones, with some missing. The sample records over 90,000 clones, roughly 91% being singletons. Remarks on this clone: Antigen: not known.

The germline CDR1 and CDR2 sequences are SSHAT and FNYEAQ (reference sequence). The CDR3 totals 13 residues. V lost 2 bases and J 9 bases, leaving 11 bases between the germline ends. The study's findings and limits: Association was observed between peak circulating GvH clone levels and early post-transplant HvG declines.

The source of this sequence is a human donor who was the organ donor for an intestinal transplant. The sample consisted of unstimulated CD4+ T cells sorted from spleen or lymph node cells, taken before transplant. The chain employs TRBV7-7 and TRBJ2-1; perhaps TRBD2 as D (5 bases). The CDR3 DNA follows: TGTGCCAGCAGCTTACTAGCCGGAAGTGAGCAGTTCTTC. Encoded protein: CASSLLAGSEQFF.